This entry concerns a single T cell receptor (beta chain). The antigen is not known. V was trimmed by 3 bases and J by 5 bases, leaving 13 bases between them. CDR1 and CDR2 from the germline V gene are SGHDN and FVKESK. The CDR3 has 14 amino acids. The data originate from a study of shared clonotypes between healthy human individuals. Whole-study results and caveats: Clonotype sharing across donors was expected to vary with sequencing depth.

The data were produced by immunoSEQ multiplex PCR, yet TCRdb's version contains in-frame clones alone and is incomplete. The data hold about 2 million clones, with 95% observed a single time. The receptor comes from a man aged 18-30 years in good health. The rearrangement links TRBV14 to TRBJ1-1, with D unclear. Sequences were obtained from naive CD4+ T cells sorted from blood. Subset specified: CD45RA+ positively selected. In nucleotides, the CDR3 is TGTGCCAGCAGCCATTATCACTCGGGTACTGAAGCTTTCTTT. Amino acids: CASSHYHSGTEAFF.